Listed below are T cell receptor beta chains from one sample, sequenced in a study of T cell changes during pregnancy in multiple sclerosis. Assay: immunoSEQ multiplex PCR; the TCRdb copy retains only in-frame clones and omits some. This table holds about 110,000 clones, approximately 90% found once. The sequences come from peripheral blood, collected after pregnancy. These receptors were taken from a female donor with multiple sclerosis, enrolled in a pregnancy study. Each CDR3 is given with its conserved first and last residue. The order of the fields is D gene, clone size, V gene, J gene, CDR3 DNA, CDR3 protein. The D gene is left open where the match is weak. Clone size, where shown, is once, few, many, or a class for clones that have expanded.

-	-	TRBV7-9	TRBJ2-2	TGTGCCAGCAGCTTCAGGGTCACCGGGGAGCTGTTTTTT	CASSFRVTGELFF
-	-	TRBV2	TRBJ2-7	TGTGCCAGCAGTGAGCTACAGGGATCGGCCTACGAGCAGTACTTC	CASSELQGSAYEQYF
-	-	TRBV19	TRBJ1-2	TGTGCCAGTGGACCGACAGAAAACTATGGCTACACCTTC	CASGPTENYGYTF
TRBD1	-	TRBV27	TRBJ1-1	TGTGCCAGCAGTTTTGACACAGGGGGCACTGAAGCTTTCTTT	CASSFDTGGTEAFF
TRBD2	-	TRBV5-1	TRBJ2-2	TGCGCCAGCAGCTCCCTAAGTCTCGCGGGGGGGCAAATCGGGGAGCTGTTTTTT	CASSSLSLAGGQIGELFF
-	few	TRBV6-6	TRBJ1-5	TGTGCCAGCAGCCCCGGTGTCCCCCAGCATTTT	CASSPGVPQHF
TRBD1	-	TRBV14	TRBJ1-2	TGTGCCAGCGGACAGGGGATTAACTATGGCTACACCTTC	CASGQGINYGYTF
-	-	TRBV5-4	TRBJ2-7	TGTGCCAGCAGCTTGGCCCCGGGCGAGCAGTACTTC	CASSLAPGEQYF
-	-	TRBV2	TRBJ1-3	TGTGCCAGCAGTGAATTGACAACTGGAAACACCATATATTTT	CASSELTTGNTIYF
-	-	TRBV9	TRBJ2-7	TGTGCCAGCAGCCTGCGGGGTGGAAACTACGAGCAGTACTTC	CASSLRGGNYEQYF
-	-	TRBV6-5	TRBJ1-1	TGTGCCAGCAGTCGGACATCGAACACTGAAGCTTTCTTT	CASSRTSNTEAFF
TRBD2	-	TRBV7-9	TRBJ2-3	TGTGCCAGCAGCTTCCCTAGCGGGGGGGGCACAGATACGCAGTATTTT	CASSFPSGGGTDTQYF
-	-	TRBV19	TRBJ1-4	TGTGCCAGTAGAATCGGCAGGGGCGCAACTAATGAAAAACTGTTTTTT	CASRIGRGATNEKLFF
-	-	TRBV18	TRBJ1-5	TGTGCCAGCTCAGAGACAACGGGGAGCAATCAGCCCCAGCATTTT	CASSETTGSNQPQHF
-	-	TRBV6-1	TRBJ2-1	TGTGCCAGCAGTGAAAGTCCTCCAGGGGTAATGAACAATGAGCAGTTCTTC	CASSESPPGVMNNEQFF
TRBD1	-	TRBV9	TRBJ2-7	TGTGCCAGCAGCGTAGCCACCGGGACAGGGAACGAGCAGTACTTC	CASSVATGTGNEQYF
TRBD2	once	TRBV5-1	TRBJ2-7	TGCGCCAGCAGCCCAGGACTAGCGGGGGGCGAGCAGTACTTC	CASSPGLAGGEQYF
-	-	TRBV6-6	TRBJ1-1	TGTGCCAGCAGTGTAACAGAAACTAGCACTGAAGCTTTCTTT	CASSVTETSTEAFF
-	once	TRBV19	TRBJ2-3	TGTGCCAGTATCGACAGATACACAGATACGCAGTATTTT	CASIDRYTDTQYF
-	-	TRBV5-6	TRBJ2-7	TGTGCCAGCAGCTTGGCTAGCGCTGACTACGAGCAGTACTTC	CASSLASADYEQYF